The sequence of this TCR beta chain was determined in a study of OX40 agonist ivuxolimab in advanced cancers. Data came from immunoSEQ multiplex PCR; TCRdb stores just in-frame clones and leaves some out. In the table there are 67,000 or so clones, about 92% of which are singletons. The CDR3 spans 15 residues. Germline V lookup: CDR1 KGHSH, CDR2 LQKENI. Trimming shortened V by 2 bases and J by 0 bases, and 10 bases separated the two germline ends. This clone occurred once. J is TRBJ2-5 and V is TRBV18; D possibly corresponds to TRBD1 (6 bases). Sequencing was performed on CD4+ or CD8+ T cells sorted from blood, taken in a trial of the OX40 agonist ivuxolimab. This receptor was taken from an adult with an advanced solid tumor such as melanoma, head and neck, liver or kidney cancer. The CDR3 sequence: CASSPRRGYQETQYF. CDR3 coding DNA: TGTGCCAGCTCACCAAGAAGGGGGTACCAAGAGACCCAGTACTTC.